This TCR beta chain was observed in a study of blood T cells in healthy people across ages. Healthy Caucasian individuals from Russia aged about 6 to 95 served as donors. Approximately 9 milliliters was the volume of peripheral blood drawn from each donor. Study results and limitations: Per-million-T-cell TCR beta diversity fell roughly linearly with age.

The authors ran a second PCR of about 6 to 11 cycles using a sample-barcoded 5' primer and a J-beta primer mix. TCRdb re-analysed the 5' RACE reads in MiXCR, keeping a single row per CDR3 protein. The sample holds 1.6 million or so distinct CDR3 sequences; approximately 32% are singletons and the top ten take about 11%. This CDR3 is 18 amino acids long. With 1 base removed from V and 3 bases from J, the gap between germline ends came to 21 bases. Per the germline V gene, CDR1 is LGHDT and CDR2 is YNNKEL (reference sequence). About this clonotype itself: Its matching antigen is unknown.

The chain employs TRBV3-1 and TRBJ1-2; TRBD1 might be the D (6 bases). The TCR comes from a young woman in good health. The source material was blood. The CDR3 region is CASSQGQGIVRLDYGYTF. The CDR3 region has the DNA TGTGCCAGCAGCCAAGGGCAGGGGATAGTCCGACTAGACTATGGCTACACCTTC.